This note documents a single T cell receptor beta chain sequence. Per the germline V gene, CDR1 is SGHTA and CDR2 is FQGNSA. This CDR3 is built from 17 residues. Trimming removed 1 base from V and 8 bases from J, with 23 bases in between. The data originate from a study of blood T cell repertoires in COVID-19. Sequencing used immunoSEQ multiplex PCR; TCRdb keeps in-frame clones, though not all of them. This sample has about 360,000 clones, with 87% found just once. What was sequenced was PBMCs or T cells enriched from blood (not recorded which). The gene calls are TRBV7-2 and TRBJ1-2; weak D call: TRBD1 (5 bases). This receptor was taken from a man aged 25-45 years who had recovered from COVID-19. The CDR3 nucleotides read TGTGCCAGCAGCTTAGACGTGACAGCGAGGTCTTTGGGAGGCTACACCTTC. Its protein product is CASSLDVTARSLGGYTF. The full variable domain, completed using reference TRBV7-2 and TRBJ1-2, is GAGVSQSPSNKVTEKGKDVELRCDPISGHTALYWYRQSLGQGLEFLIYFQGNSAPDKSGLPSDRFSAERTGGSVSTLTIQRTQQEDSAVYLCASSLDVTARSLGGYTFGSGTRLTVV.